At least ten counts were recorded for the clone carrying this TCR beta chain. The CDR3 spans 16 residues. V dropped 0 bases and J dropped 4; count of bases not matched to a gene: 4. Germline CDR1 is LNHNV and CDR2 is YYDKDF (reference sequence). Noted time point: before trial treatment. The data are from a study of low-dose radiotherapy and immunotherapy resistance in tumors. Priming of first-strand cDNA relied on TRAV- and TRBV-specific primers (covering alpha and beta chains). The TCRs were subjected to amplification over around 18 PCR cycles employing a constant-region primer in conjunction with a V-primer adapter. Each CDR3 protein is one row after TCRdb ran MiXCR on the reads. The table includes tens of thousands of distinct CDR3 sequences, roughly a sixth detected once.

This receptor was obtained from a male donor with prostate cancer. The J gene is TRBJ2-7, the V gene TRBV15, with 12 bases that match TRBD2. This sample comprised PBMCs, obtained before treatment. The CDR3 protein is CATSRDWGTSGYEQYF. CDR3 in DNA: TGTGCCACCAGCAGAGATTGGGGGACTAGCGGGTACGAGCAGTACTTC.